This TCR beta chain was obtained from a study of blood T cell repertoires in COVID-19. Study summary: Samples of COVID-19 (acute and convalescent) were obtained from the United States, Italy and Spain. T cells, B-cell-depleted T cells, or PBMCs supplied cDNA or gDNA.

V lost 8 bases and J lost 5, with 21 bases in between. The germline gives CDR1 MNHEY, CDR2 SMNVEV (reference sequence). This CDR3 is built from 15 residues. In the authors' methods: Estimation of nucleated cell counts was performed using reference gene primer amplification. Using immunoSEQ multiplex PCR, the repertoire was profiled, and TCRdb retains in-frame clones only, with some absent. From that table come the V and J calls and clone size; the DNA was used to work out D and trimming. The top ten hold 13% of the sample, which has about 200,000 clones, around 80% seen once. The sequenced sample consisted of peripheral blood. The rearrangement uses TRBV27 and TRBJ2-5; no definite D call. This sequence originates from a human donor in a cohort sampled during active COVID-19. The CDR3 spells CASGRVMSPLETQYF. CDR3 DNA sequence: TGTGCCAGCGGCCGGGTTATGAGCCCATTGGAGACCCAGTACTTC.